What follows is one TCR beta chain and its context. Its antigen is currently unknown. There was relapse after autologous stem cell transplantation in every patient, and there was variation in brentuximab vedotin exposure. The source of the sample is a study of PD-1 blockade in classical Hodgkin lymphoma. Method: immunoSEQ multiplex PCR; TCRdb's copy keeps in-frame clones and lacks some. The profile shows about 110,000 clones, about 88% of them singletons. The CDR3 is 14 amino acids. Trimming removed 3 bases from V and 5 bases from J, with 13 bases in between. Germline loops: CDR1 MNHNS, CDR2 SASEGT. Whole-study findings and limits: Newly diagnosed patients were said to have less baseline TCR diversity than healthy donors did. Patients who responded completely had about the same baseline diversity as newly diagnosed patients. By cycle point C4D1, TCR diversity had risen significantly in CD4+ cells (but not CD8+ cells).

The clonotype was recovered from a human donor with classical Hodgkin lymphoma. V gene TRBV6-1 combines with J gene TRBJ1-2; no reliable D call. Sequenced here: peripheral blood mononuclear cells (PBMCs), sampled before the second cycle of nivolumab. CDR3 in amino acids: CASSDTRPPYGYTF. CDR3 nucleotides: TGTGCCAGCAGTGACACTCGGCCCCCTTATGGCTACACCTTC.